Below, 6 T cell receptor beta chains from the same sample are listed, as sequenced in a study of T cell responses to AZD1222 COVID-19 vaccine. Sequencing used immunoSEQ multiplex PCR; TCRdb keeps in-frame clones, though not all of them. There are roughly 120,000 clones in the sample; approximately 90% occur only once, and roughly 7% lies in the top ten. The sequencing here drew on peripheral blood, taken 28 days after the second AZD1222 dose. The receptors were gathered from an adult who received the AZD1222 COVID-19 vaccine.

The V and J genes are TRBV28 and TRBJ2-1; D ambiguous. Trimming cost V 4 bases and J 0 bases, with 13 bases left between them. The CDR3 contains 16 residues. CDR1 is MDHEN, CDR2 SYDVKM, per germline. The CDR3, as DNA: TGTGCCAGCAGTTCTTTGACGATTAACTCCTACAATGAGCAGTTCTTC. Translation gives CASSSLTINSYNEQFF.

A few counts support this clone. The chain joins TRBV5-5 to TRBJ1-2; weak D call: TRBD1 (5 bases). The length of the CDR3 is 14 residues. Germline loops: CDR1 SGHKS, CDR2 YYEKEE (reference sequence). The ends were cut back, 1 base at V and 0 bases at J, with 7 bases in the middle. CDR3 coding DNA: TGTGCCAGCAGCTTGACAGGAGCTAACTATGGCTACACCTTC. Protein: CASSLTGANYGYTF.

This clone was observed once. J is TRBJ2-1 and V is TRBV25-1; D gene uncertain. The V end was cut by 0 bases, the J end by 7 bases, with 7 bases between. The CDR3 loop spans 13 amino acids. Germline CDR1 is MGHDK and CDR2 is SYGVNS. CDR3 DNA sequence: TGTGCCAGCAGTGAATATTGGGGAAATGAGCAGTTCTTC. Translating gives CASSEYWGNEQFF.

This chain connects TRBV20-1 to TRBJ2-1; D could derive from TRBD1 or TRBD2 (6 bases each). Germline-derived CDR1 and CDR2 are DFQATT and SNEGSKA (reference sequence). The CDR3 has 15 residues. Trimming cost V 3 bases and J 6 bases, with 18 bases left between them. CDR3 loop: CSASRRGQGSNEQFF. The CDR3 region has the DNA TGCAGTGCTAGTCGCCGGGGGCAGGGTAGCAATGAGCAGTTCTTC.

J is TRBJ2-2 and V is TRBV7-3; D unresolved. The CDR3 length is 12 residues. In germline, CDR1 is SGHTA, CDR2 FQGTGA. Trimming took off 4 bases at V and 0 bases at J, with 0 bases between the two ends. The CDR3 is CASSSNTGELFF. For the CDR3, the DNA is TGTGCCAGCAGCTCGAACACCGGGGAGCTGTTTTTT.

This clone came up a few times. V and J are TRBV14 and TRBJ2-7, with 10 positions matching TRBD1. Trimming took 6 bases from V and 4 from J; bases not matched to a gene: 12. Germline CDR1 and CDR2: SGHDN and FVKESK. The length of the CDR3 is 16 residues. The CDR3 loop reads CASSHLPGQGIYEQYF. Here the CDR3 DNA reads TGTGCCAGCAGTCACCTACCGGGACAGGGGATTTACGAGCAGTACTTC.